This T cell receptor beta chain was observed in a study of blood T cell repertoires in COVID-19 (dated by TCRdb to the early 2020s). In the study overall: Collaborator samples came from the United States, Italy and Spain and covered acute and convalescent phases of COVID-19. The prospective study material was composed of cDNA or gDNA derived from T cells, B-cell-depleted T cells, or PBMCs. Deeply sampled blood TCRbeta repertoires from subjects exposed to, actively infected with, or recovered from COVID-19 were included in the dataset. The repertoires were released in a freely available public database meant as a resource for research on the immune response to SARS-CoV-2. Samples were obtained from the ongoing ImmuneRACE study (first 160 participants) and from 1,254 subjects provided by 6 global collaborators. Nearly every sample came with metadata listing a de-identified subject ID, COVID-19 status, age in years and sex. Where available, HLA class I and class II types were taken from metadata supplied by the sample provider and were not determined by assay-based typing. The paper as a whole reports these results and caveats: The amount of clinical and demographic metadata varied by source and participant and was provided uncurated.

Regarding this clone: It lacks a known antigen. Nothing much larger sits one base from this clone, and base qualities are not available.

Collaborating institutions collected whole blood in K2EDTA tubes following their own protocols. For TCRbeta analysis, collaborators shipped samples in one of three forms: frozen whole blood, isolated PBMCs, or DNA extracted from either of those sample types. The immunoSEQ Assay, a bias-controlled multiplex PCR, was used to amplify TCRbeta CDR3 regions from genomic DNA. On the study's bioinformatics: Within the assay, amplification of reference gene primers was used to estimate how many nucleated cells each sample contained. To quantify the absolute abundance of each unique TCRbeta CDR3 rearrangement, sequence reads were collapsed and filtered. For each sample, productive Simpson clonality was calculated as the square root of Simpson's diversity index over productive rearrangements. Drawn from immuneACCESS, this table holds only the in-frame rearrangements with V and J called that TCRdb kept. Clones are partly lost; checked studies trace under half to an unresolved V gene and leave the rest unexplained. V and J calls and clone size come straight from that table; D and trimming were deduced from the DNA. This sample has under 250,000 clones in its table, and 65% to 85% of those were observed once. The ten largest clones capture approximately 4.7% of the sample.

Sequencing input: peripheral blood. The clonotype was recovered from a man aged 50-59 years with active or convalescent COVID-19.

The base sequence is TGTGCCTGGGTGGCAGGGGGCAAGGTTGAGCAGTTCTTC. Its coded protein is CAWVAGGKVEQFF. The sequence joins TRBV30 to TRBJ2-1, with 8 middle bases fitting TRBD1. The CDR3 measures 13 amino acids from cysteine to phenylalanine. Just the 39-base CDR3 DNA is kept, in frame starting at base 1. CDR1 and CDR2 were assigned from the germline V gene (reference sequence) as GTSNPN and SVGIG. V is trimmed back by 5 bases and J by 9 bases, and the junction contains 9 bases that no gene match accounts for.